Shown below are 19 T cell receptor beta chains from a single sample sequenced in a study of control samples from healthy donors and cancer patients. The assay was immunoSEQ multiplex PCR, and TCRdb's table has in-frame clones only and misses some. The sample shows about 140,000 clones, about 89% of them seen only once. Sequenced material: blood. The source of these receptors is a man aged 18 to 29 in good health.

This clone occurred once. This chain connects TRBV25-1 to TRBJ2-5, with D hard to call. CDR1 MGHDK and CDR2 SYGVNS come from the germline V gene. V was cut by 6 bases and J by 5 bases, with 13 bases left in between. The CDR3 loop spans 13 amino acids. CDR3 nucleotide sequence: TGTGCCAGCAGGTTTTCGGCTCTCGAGACCCAGTACTTC. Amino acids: CASRFSALETQYF.

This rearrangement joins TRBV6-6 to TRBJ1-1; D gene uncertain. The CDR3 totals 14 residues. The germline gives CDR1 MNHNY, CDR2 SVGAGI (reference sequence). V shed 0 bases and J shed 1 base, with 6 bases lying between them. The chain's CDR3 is CASSYSMTNTEAFF. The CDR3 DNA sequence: TGTGCCAGCAGTTACTCGATGACGAACACTGAAGCTTTCTTT.

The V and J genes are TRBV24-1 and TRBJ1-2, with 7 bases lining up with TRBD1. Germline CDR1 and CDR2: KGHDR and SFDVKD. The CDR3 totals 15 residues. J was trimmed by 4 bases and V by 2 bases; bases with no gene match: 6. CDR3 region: CATSDWRGRSYGYTF. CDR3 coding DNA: TGTGCCACCAGTGATTGGAGGGGGCGAAGCTATGGCTACACCTTC.

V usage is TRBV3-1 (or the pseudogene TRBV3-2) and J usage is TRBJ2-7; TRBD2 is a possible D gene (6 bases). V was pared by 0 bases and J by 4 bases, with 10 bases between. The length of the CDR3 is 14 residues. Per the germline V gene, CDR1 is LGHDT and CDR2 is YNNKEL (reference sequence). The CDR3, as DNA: TGTGCCAGCAGCCAAGACCCAGGGAGGTACGAGCAGTACTTC. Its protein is CASSQDPGRYEQYF.

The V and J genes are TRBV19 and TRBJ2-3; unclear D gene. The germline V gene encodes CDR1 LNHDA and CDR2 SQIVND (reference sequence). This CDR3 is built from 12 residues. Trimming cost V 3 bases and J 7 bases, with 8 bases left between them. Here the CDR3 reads CASSMDVNTQYF. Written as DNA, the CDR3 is TGTGCCAGTAGTATGGATGTAAATACGCAGTATTTT.

In nucleotides, the CDR3 is TGTGCCAGCAGTTTCACTGGGGGCTCCTACGAGCAGTACTTC. Amino acids: CASSFTGGSYEQYF. The chain employs TRBV27 and TRBJ2-7; either TRBD1 or TRBD2 may supply D (5 bases each). This CDR3 has 14 residues. Looked up from germline, CDR1 is MNHEY and CDR2 is SMNVEV (reference sequence). V lost 3 bases and J 0 bases, leaving 9 bases between the germline ends.

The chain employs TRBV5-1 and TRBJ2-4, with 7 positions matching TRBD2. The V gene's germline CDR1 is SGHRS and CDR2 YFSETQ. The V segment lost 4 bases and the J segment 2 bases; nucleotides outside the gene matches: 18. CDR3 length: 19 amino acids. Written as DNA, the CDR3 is TGCGCCAGCAGCCCCTTAGTTGGGGGGGGGTACGATCCCAAAAACATTCAGTACTTC. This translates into CASSPLVGGGYDPKNIQYF.

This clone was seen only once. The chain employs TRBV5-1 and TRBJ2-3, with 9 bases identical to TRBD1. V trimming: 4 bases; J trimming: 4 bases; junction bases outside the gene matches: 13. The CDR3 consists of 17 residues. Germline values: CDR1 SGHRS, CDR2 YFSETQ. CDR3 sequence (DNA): TGCGCCAGCAGCCCCGTCAGGGGACAGGGCTTCGCAGATACGCAGTATTTT. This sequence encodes CASSPVRGQGFADTQYF.

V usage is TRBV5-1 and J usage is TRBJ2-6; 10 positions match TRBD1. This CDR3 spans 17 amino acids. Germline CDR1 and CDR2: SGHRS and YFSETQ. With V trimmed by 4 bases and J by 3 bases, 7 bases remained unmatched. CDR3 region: CASSLRQGARGANVLTF. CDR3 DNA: TGCGCCAGCAGCCTTAGACAGGGGGCGCGTGGGGCCAACGTCCTGACTTTC.

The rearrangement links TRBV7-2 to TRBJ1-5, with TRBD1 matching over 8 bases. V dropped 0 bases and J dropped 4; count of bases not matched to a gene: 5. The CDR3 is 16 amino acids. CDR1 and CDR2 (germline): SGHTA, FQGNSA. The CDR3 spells CASSLAGQGKNQPQHF. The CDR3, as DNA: TGTGCCAGCAGCTTAGCCGGACAGGGTAAGAATCAGCCCCAGCATTTT.

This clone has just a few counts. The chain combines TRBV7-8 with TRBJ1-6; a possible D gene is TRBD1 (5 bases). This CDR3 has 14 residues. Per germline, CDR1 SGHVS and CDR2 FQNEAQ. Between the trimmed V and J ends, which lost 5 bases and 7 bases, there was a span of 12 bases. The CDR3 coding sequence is TGTGCCAGCAGCCCCCGAGAGGGGAATTCACCCCTCCACTTT. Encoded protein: CASSPREGNSPLHF.

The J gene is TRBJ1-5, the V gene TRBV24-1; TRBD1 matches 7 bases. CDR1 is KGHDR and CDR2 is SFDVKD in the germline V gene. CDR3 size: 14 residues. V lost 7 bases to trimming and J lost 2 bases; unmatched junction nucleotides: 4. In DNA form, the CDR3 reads TGTGCCACCAGGGCAGGGGGAGGCAATCAGCCCCAGCATTTT. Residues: CATRAGGGNQPQHF.

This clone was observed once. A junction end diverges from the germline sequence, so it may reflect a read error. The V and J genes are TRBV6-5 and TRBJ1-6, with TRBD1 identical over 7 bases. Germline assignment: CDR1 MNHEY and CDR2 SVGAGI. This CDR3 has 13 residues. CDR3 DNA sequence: TGTGCCACCAGTCCGGGACAGTACTCACCCCTCCACTTT. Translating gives CATSPGQYSPLHF.

The CDR3 spells CASSPQTGRGIQETQYF. CDR3 nucleotides: TGTGCCAGCAGCCCCCAGACTGGGCGGGGGATACAAGAGACCCAGTACTTC. J is TRBJ2-5 and V is TRBV7-2; 7 positions match TRBD2. CDR1 and CDR2 from the germline V gene are SGHTA and FQGNSA. The V segment lost 5 bases and the J segment 2 bases; nucleotides outside the gene matches: 14. The CDR3 covers 17 residues.

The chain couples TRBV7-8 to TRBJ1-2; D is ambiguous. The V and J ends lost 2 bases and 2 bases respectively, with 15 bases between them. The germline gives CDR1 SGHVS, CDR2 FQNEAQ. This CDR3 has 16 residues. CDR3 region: CASSLYRQKINYGYTF. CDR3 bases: TGTGCCAGCAGCTTATACCGTCAGAAGATAAACTATGGCTACACCTTC.

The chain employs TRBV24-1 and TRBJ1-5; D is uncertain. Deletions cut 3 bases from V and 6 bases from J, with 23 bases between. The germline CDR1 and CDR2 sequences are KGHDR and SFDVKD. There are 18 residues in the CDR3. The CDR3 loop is CATSDVQPEGSPSQPQHF. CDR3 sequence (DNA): TGTGCCACCAGTGATGTACAGCCGGAAGGATCGCCAAGTCAGCCCCAGCATTTT.

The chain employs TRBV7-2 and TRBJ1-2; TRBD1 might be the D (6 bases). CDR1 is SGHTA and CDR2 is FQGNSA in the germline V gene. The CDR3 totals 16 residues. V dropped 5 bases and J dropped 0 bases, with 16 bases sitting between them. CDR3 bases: TGTGCCAGCAGCGTAAGATCAGGGGTGCCTAACTATGGCTACACCTTC. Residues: CASSVRSGVPNYGYTF.

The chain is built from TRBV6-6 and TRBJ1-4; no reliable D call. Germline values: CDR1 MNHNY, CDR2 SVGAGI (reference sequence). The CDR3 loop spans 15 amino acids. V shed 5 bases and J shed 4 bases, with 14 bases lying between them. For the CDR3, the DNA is TGTGCCAGCAGTCCCCCGGGCAGAGATAATGAAAAACTGTTTTTT. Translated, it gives CASSPPGRDNEKLFF.

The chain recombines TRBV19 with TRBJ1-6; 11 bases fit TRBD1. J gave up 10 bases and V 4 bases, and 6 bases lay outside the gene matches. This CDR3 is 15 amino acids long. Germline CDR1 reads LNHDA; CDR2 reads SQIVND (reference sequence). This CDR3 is CASSTGQGVESPLHF. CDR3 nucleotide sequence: TGTGCCAGTAGTACGGGACAGGGGGTAGAGTCACCCCTCCACTTT. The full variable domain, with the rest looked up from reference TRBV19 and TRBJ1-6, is DGGITQSPKYLFRKEGQNVTLSCEQNLNHDAMYWYRQDPGQGLRLIYYSQIVNDFQKGDIAEGYSVSREKKESFPLTVTSAQKNPTAFYLCASSTGQGVESPLHFGNGTRLTVT.